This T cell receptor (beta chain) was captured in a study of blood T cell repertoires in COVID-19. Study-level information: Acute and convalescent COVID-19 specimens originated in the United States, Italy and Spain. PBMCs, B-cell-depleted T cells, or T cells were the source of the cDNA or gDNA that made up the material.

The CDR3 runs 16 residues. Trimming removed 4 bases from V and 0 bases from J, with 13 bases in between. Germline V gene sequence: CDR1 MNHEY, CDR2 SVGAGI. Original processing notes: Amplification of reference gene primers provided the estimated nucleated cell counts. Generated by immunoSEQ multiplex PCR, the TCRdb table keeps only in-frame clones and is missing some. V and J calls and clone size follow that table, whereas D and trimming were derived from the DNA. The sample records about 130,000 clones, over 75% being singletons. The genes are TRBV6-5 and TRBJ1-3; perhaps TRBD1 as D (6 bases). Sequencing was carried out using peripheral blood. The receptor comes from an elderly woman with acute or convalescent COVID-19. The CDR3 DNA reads TGTGCCAGCAGTTCCGGGACACGGTACTCTGGAAACACCATATATTTT. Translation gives CASSSGTRYSGNTIYF.